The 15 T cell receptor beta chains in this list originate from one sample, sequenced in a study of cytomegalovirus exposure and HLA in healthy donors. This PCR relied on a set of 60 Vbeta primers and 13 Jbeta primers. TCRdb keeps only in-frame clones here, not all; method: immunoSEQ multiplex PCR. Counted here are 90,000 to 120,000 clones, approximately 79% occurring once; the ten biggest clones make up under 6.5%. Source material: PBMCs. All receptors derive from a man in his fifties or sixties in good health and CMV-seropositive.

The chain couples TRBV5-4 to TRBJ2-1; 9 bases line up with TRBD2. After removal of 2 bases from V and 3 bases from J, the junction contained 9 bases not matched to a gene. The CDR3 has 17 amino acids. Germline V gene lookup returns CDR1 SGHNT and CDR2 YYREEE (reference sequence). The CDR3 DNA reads TGTGCCAGCAGCTTAGGACTCCAGCGGGGGGACTACAATGAGCAGTTCTTC. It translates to CASSLGLQRGDYNEQFF.

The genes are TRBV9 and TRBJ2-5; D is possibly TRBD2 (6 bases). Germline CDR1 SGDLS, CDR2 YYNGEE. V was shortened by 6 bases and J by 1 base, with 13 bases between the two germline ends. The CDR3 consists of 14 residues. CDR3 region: CASTTGGGQETQYF. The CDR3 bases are TGTGCCAGCACCACTGGGGGAGGCCAAGAGACCCAGTACTTC. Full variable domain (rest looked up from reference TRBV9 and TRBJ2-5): DSGVTQTPKHLITATGQRVTLRCSPRSGDLSVYWYQQSLDQGLQFLIQYYNGEERAKGNILERFSAQQFPDLHSELNLSSLELGDSALYFCASTTGGGQETQYFGPGTRLLVL.

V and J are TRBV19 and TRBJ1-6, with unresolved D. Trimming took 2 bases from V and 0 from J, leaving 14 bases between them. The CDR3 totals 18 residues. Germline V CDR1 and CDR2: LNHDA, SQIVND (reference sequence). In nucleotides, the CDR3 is TGTGCCAGTAGTATAAGGAGGATCGGAAGCTCCTATAATTCACCCCTCCACTTT. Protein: CASSIRRIGSSYNSPLHF.

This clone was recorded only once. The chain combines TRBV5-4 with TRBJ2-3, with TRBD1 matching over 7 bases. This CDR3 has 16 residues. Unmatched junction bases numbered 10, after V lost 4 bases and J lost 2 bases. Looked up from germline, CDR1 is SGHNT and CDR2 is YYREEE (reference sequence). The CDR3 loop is CASSPTGPPYTDTQYF. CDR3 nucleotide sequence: TGTGCCAGCAGCCCGACAGGGCCACCCTACACAGATACGCAGTATTTT.

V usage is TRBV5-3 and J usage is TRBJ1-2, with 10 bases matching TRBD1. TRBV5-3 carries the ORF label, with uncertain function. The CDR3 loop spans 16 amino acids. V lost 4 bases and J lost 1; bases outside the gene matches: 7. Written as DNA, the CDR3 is TGTGCCAGAAGCACCTGGGACAGGGGAGGTAACTATGGCTACACCTTC. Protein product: CARSTWDRGGNYGYTF.

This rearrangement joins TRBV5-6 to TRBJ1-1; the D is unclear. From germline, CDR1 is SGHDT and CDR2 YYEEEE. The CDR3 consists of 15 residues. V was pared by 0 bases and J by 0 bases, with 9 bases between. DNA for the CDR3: TGTGCCAGCAGCTTGGTGCCACAGATGAACACTGAAGCTTTCTTT. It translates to CASSLVPQMNTEAFF.

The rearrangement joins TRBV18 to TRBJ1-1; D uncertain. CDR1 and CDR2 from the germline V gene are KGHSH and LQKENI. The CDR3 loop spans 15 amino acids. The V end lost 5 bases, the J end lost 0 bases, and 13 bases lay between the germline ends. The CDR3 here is CASSSFEALNTEAFF. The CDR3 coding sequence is TGTGCCAGCTCATCCTTTGAGGCTCTGAACACTGAAGCTTTCTTT.

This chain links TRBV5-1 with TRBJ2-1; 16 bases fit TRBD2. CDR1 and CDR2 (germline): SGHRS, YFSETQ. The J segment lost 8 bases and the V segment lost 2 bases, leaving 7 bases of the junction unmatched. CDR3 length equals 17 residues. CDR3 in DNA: TGCGCCAGCAGCTTCGGGACTAGCGGGGGGGATGGGCATGAGCAGTTCTTC. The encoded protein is CASSFGTSGGDGHEQFF.

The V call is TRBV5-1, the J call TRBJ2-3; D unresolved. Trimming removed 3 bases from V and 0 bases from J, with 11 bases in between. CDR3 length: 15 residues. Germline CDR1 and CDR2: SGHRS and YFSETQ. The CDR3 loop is CASSWANPSTDTQYF. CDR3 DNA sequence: TGCGCCAGCAGCTGGGCCAACCCTAGCACAGATACGCAGTATTTT.

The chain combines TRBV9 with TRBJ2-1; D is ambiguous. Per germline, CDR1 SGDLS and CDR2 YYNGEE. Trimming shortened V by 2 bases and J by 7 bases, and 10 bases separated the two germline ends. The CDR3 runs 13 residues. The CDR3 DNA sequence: TGTGCCAGCAGCGTTAGATTGGTGAATGAGCAGTTCTTC. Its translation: CASSVRLVNEQFF.

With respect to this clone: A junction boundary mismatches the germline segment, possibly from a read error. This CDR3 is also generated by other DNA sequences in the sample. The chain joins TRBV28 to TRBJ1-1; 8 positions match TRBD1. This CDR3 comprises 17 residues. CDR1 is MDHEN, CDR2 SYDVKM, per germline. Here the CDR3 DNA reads TGTGCCAGCAGTTTCCAGCACGCAGGGGGCAGGATCACTGAAGCCTTCTTT. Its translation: CASSFQHAGGRITEAFF.

CDR3 bases: TGCAGCGTTGTTCATCCTGAGAGCTCCTACGAGCAGTACTTC. Translating gives CSVVHPESSYEQYF. This chain uses TRBV29-1 with TRBJ2-7; D remains unclear. V was shortened by 4 bases and J by 0 bases, with 13 bases between the two germline ends. This CDR3 has 14 amino acids. Germline-derived CDR1 and CDR2 are SQVTM and ANQGSEA.

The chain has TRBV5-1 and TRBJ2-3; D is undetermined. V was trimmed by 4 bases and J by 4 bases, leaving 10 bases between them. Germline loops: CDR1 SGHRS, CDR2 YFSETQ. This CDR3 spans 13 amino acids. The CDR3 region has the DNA TGCGCCAGCAGCCCCCCTGGAGCAGATACGCAGTATTTT. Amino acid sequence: CASSPPGADTQYF.

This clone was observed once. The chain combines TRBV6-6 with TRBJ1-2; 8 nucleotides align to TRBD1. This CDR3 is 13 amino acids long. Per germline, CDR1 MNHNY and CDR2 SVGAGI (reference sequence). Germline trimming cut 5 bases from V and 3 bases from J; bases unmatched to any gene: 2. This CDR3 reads CASSMTGDYGYTF. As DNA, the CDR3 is TGTGCCAGCAGTATGACAGGGGACTATGGCTACACCTTC.

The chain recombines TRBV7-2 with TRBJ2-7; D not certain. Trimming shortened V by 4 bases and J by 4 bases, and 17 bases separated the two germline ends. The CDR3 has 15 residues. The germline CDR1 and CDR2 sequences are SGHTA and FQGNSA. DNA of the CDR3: TGTGCCAGCAGCTCTCAGAAACAAATCGGGTACGAGCAGTACTTC. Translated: CASSSQKQIGYEQYF.